Below are 14 T cell receptor beta chains sequenced from a single sample in a study of low-dose radiotherapy and immunotherapy resistance in tumors. Primers used for first-strand cDNA, a TRAV- and TRBV-specific set, covered both alpha and beta chains. With a V-primer adapter and a constant-region primer, TCRs were amplified for 20 PCR cycles. TCRdb analysed the reads with MiXCR anew, one entry per CDR3 protein. Seen here are just over 90,000 distinct CDR3 sequences, 20% to 25% observed once, and the top ten hold around 13%. Time point meaning: after trial treatment. Treatment meaning: LDRT plus nivolumab, ipilimumab, low-dose cyclophosphamide and aspirin (RACIN trial). The input for sequencing was PBMCs, taken after low-dose radiotherapy plus immunotherapy. The receptor source for this set is a female donor with ovarian cancer.

With respect to this clonotype: This likely reflects a read error, since a far larger clone is one base away. The chain couples TRBV5-3 to TRBJ2-7, with 10 nucleotides matching TRBD2. TRBV5-3 is assigned to the ORF class and has an uncertain function. This CDR3 comprises 15 residues. V lost 8 bases to trimming and J lost 6 bases; unmatched junction nucleotides: 14. The CDR3 DNA reads TGTGCCAGCAGCCGTCCTAGCGGGGGTCCCTGCGAGCAGTACTTC. Translated, it gives CASSRPSGGPCEQYF.

This clonotype was detected ten times or more. The V call is TRBV11-3, the J call TRBJ2-7; 9 bases agree with TRBD2. The CDR3 length is 15 residues. Per the germline V gene, CDR1 is SGHNT and CDR2 is YENEEA. The V and J ends lost 1 base and 3 bases, in that order; junction bases with no gene match: 4. The CDR3 sequence is CASSLVSGGNYEQYF. CDR3 DNA sequence: TGTGCCAGCAGCTTAGTAAGCGGGGGGAACTACGAGCAGTACTTC.

This clonotype was counted ten times or more. V and J are TRBV23-1 and TRBJ2-3; D is uncertain. TRBV23-1 belongs to the ORF category, with a function that is uncertain. Trimming left V 0 bases short and J 1 base short, with 11 bases between. This CDR3 is 16 amino acids long. The CDR3 DNA follows: TGCGCCAGCAGTCAATCCCGGGTATGGGGCACAGATACGCAGTATTTT. Protein product: CASSQSRVWGTDTQYF.

This clonotype has a count of ten or more. This chain uses TRBV12-3 or TRBV12-4 with TRBJ1-1; D not certain. V was shortened by 5 bases and J by 2 bases, with 12 bases between the two germline ends. The CDR3 consists of 14 residues. The CDR3 loop is CASSPTTLNTEAFF. CDR3 bases: TGTGCCAGCAGTCCGACGACTTTAAACACTGAAGCTTTCTTT.

This clonotype was observed many times. The CDR3 sequence: CSASLAATGELFF. CDR3 sequence (DNA): TGCAGTGCTAGCCTAGCGGCCACCGGGGAGCTGTTTTTT. The chain is built from TRBV20-1 and TRBJ2-2; 7 bases match TRBD2. V shed 3 bases, J shed 4 bases, and the junction held 2 bases outside the gene matches. Germline V gives CDR1 DFQATT, CDR2 SNEGSKA (reference sequence). The length of the CDR3 is 13 residues.

Ten or more counts support this clonotype. The genes are TRBV27 and TRBJ1-6; tentatively, D is TRBD1 (6 bases). From germline, CDR1 is MNHEY and CDR2 SMNVEV (reference sequence). This CDR3 has 15 residues. Trimming left V 6 bases short and J 7 bases short, with 16 bases between. The CDR3 DNA reads TGTGCCAGCAGCGGAACAGGGACCATAAATTCACCCCTCCACTTT. This translates into CASSGTGTINSPLHF.

The rearrangement joins TRBV6-2 or TRBV6-3 to TRBJ2-3; 7 nucleotides match TRBD1. V was clipped by 5 bases and J by 3 bases; unmatched bases: 8. The V gene's germline CDR1 is MNHEY and CDR2 SVGEGT. The CDR3 sequence is 15 residues long. The CDR3 reads CASSRTGLETDTQYF. CDR3 nucleotides: TGTGCCAGCAGTAGGACAGGTCTCGAGACAGATACGCAGTATTTT.

This clonotype was picked up many times. The rearrangement joins TRBV27 to TRBJ2-2; 8 nucleotides match TRBD2. The CDR3 has 17 amino acids. The germline CDR1 and CDR2 sequences are MNHEY and SMNVEV (reference sequence). V shed 0 bases, J shed 7 bases, and the junction held 10 bases outside the gene matches. The CDR3 protein is CASSLSRVSGIGGELFF. Here the CDR3 DNA reads TGTGCCAGCAGTTTATCGAGGGTTAGCGGGATCGGCGGGGAGCTGTTTTTT.

The table lists this clonotype with many counts. The chain joins TRBV4-2 to TRBJ1-2; 9 bases are shared with TRBD1. The CDR3 consists of 14 residues. From germline, CDR1 is LGHNA and CDR2 YNFKEQ. The J segment lost 5 bases and the V segment lost 3 bases, leaving 4 bases of the junction unmatched. The CDR3 bases are TGTGCCAGCAGCCATTCCGGGACAGGGTATGGCTACACCTTC. Its translation is CASSHSGTGYGYTF.

This clonotype came up many times. The CDR3 reads CSVKRPTNTEAFF. In nucleotides, the CDR3 is TGCAGCGTCAAAAGGCCGACTAACACTGAAGCTTTCTTT. V usage is TRBV29-1 and J usage is TRBJ1-1; D remains unclear. The V and J ends lost 6 bases and 2 bases respectively, with 13 bases between them. CDR3 size: 13 residues. CDR1 SQVTM and CDR2 ANQGSEA come from the germline V gene.

This clonotype occurred many times. V is TRBV14 and J is TRBJ1-1, with no clear D. This CDR3 is 14 amino acids long. The germline V and J ends were trimmed by 1 base and 5 bases, with 11 bases remaining between them. Germline V gives CDR1 SGHDN, CDR2 FVKESK. CDR3 nucleotides: TGTGCCAGCAGCCAAGTCGTAGGAGGGACTGAAGCTTTCTTT. Amino acid sequence: CASSQVVGGTEAFF.

This clonotype appeared many times. The chain uses TRBV12-3 or TRBV12-4 and TRBJ1-1; maybe TRBD1 (5 bases). V lost 3 bases and J lost 4, with 9 bases in between. This CDR3 comprises 13 residues. In DNA form, the CDR3 reads TGTGCCAGCAGTTTTCAGGGTGCCACTGAAGCTTTCTTT. Translating gives CASSFQGATEAFF.

A few counts support this clonotype. This rearrangement joins TRBV7-9 to TRBJ2-7; D possibly corresponds to TRBD2 (5 bases). Between the trimmed V and J ends, which lost 0 bases and 1 base, there was a span of 10 bases. The CDR3 has 15 amino acids. Germline-derived CDR1 and CDR2 are SEHNR and FQNEAQ (reference sequence). The CDR3 DNA is TGTGCCAGCAGCTTAGCGACGAGGGCATCCTACGAGCAGTACTTC. Protein product: CASSLATRASYEQYF.

This clonotype has ten or more counts. The chain links TRBV9 to TRBJ1-3; 7 nucleotides line up with TRBD1. This CDR3 has 15 residues. Germline CDR1 and CDR2: SGDLS and YYNGEE. J lost 0 bases, V lost 3 bases, and 3 bases had no gene match. As DNA, the CDR3 is TGTGCCAGCAGCGCCCGGACAGGCTCTGGAAACACCATATATTTT. It codes for CASSARTGSGNTIYF.